This T cell receptor (beta chain) was captured in a study of T cell changes during pregnancy in multiple sclerosis. TCRdb keeps only in-frame clones here, not all; method: immunoSEQ multiplex PCR. The repertoire has about 69,000 clones, roughly nine tenths of them found once; the top ten carry about 0.31%. The CDR3 spans 13 residues. Germline CDR1 reads MNHEY; CDR2 reads SVGAGI. V trimming: 5 bases; J trimming: 8 bases; junction bases outside the gene matches: 8. Sequencing used CD4+ T cells from peripheral blood mononuclear cells, obtained in the third trimester of pregnancy. The chain uses TRBV6-5 and TRBJ1-2; 7 nucleotides agree with TRBD1. The TCR originated in a female donor in good health, enrolled as a control in a pregnancy study. The DNA of the CDR3 is TGTGCCAGCAGTCTAATCGGACAGGAGGGCTACACCTTC. Residues: CASSLIGQEGYTF.